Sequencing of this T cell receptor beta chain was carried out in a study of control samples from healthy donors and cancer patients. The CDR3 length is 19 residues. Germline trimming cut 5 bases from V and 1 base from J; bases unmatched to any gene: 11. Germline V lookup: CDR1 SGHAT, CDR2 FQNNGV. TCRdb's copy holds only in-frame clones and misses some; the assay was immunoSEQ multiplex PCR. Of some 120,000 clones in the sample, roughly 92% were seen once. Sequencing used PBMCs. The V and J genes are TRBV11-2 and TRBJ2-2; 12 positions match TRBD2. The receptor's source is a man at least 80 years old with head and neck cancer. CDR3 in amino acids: CASSRRLAGGTWNTGELFF. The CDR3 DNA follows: TGTGCCAGCAGCAGGAGGCTAGCGGGGGGGACGTGGAACACCGGGGAGCTGTTTTTT.